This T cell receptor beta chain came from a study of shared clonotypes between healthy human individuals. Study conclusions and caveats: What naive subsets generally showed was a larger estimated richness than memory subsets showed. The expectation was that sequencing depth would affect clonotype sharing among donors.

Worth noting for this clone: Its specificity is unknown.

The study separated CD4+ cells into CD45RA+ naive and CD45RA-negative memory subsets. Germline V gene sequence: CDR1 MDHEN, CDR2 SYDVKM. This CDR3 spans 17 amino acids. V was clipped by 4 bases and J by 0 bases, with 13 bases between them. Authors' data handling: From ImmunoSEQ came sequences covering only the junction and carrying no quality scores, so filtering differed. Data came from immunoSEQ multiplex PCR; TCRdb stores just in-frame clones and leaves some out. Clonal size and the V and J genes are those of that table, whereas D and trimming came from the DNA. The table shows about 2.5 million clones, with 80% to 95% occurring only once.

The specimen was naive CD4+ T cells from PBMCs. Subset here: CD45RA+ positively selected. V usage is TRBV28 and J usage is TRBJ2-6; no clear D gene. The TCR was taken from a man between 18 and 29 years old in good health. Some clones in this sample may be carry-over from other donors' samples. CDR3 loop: CASSWVGYRSGANVLTF. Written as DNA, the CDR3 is TGTGCCAGCAGTTGGGTCGGTTACCGCTCTGGGGCCAACGTCCTGACTTTC.